This T cell receptor beta chain was sequenced during a study of PD-1 blockade in classical Hodgkin lymphoma. General study points: In newly diagnosed patients, baseline TCR diversity was reportedly below that of healthy donors.

TCRdb's copy holds only in-frame clones and misses some; the assay was immunoSEQ multiplex PCR. The sample includes over 15,000 clones, around four fifths of them seen just once. On this clone: The target antigen is unknown.

Patients all relapsed after autologous stem cell transplantation, and there was variation in brentuximab vedotin exposure. This specimen was peripheral blood mononuclear cells (PBMCs), taken before the second cycle of nivolumab. The sequence derives from a human donor with classical Hodgkin lymphoma.

The CDR3 loop reads CASSRGSAGYGYTF. The CDR3 DNA is TGTGCCAGCAGCCGTGGCTCGGCGGGCTATGGCTACACCTTC. V gene TRBV7-9 combines with J gene TRBJ1-2, with D uncertain. The CDR3 spans 14 residues. The V end lost 5 bases, the J end lost 4 bases, and 14 bases lay between the germline ends. Per germline, CDR1 SEHNR and CDR2 FQNEAQ (reference sequence).